Listed below are T cell receptor beta chains from one sample, sequenced in a study of blood T cell repertoires in COVID-19. Only in-frame clones appear in the TCRdb table, and some are missing; sequencing was by immunoSEQ multiplex PCR. The repertoire holds some 150,000 clones, with over 75% as singletons. Material for sequencing was peripheral blood. Receptor source: a woman aged 55-70 years with COVID-19, enrolled during active disease. CDR3s include the opening cysteine and the closing phenylalanine or tryptophan. The D gene is left open where the match is weak. Clone size appears in some rows only: once, few, many, or a class for an expanded clone.

>once|TRBD1|TRBJ1-2|TRBV10-3
TGTGCCATCAGTGAGTCTGGGACAGCCTATGGCTACACCTTC
CAISESGTAYGYTF
>.|.|TRBJ1-1|TRBV4-1
TGCGCCAGCAGGAAGGGGTTGAGCACTGAAGCTTTCTTT
CASRKGLSTEAFF
>once|.|TRBJ1-3|TRBV6-5
TGTGCCAGCAGAGCCTCAGGGACTGGAAACACCATATATTTT
CASRASGTGNTIYF
>few|TRBD1|TRBJ2-7|TRBV7-3
TGTGCCAGCAGGCGGACAGGGGAATCCTACGAGCAGTACTTC
CASRRTGESYEQYF
>.|.|TRBJ1-3|TRBV4-1
TGCGCCAGCAGCCAAGACCAGGGTGGTGGAAACACCATATATTTT
CASSQDQGGGNTIYF
>.|TRBD1|TRBJ1-4|TRBV5-5
TGTGCCAGCAGCCCCTACAGGGGGCACAATGAAAAACTGTTTTTT
CASSPYRGHNEKLFF
>.|.|TRBJ1-1|TRBV11-2
TGTGCCAGCAGCTTAGTAGGGTTCGTAACGAGGGTTGTGAACACTGAAGCTTTCTTT
CASSLVGFVTRVVNTEAFF
>.|TRBD1|TRBJ2-1|TRBV5-6
TGTGCCAGCAGACAGGGGGCCAGTAAATTCAATGAGCAGTTCTTC
CASRQGASKFNEQFF
>once|TRBD1|TRBJ2-2|TRBV7-9
TGTGCCAGCAGCTTCGGGACAGTGAGCGGGGAGCTGTTTTTT
CASSFGTVSGELFF
>few|.|TRBJ1-2|TRBV4-2
TGTGCCAGCAGCCAAGACAGGTTCCTTAACTATGGCTACACCTTC
CASSQDRFLNYGYTF
>few|.|TRBJ1-6|TRBV27
TGTGCCAGCAGTAACAGGGTGTACTCACCCCTCCACTTT
CASSNRVYSPLHF
>.|TRBD1|TRBJ1-6|TRBV9
TGTGCCAGCAGCGTAGCGGGGGACAGTAATTCACCCCTCCACTTT
CASSVAGDSNSPLHF
>.|TRBD1|TRBJ1-2|TRBV29-1
TGCAGCGCCGGACAGGGGCCCCAAGAAGGCTACACCTTC
CSAGQGPQEGYTF
>.|.|TRBJ1-3|TRBV9
TGTGCCAGCAGCAGGGACAACTCTGGAAACACCATATATTTT
CASSRDNSGNTIYF
>.|TRBD2|TRBJ2-7|TRBV19
TGTGCCAGTAGTATTAGCGGGGGCCAGGACGAGCAGTACTTC
CASSISGGQDEQYF
>.|TRBD1|TRBJ1-1|TRBV19
TGTGCCAGTAGTATTTCGTCCCGGACAGGGACGGGTGAAGCTTTCTTT
CASSISSRTGTGEAFF
>once|.|TRBJ1-6|TRBV21-1
TGTGCCAGCAGCAACGAACCAACCAGGGGAAGGACGCCACCCCTCCACTTT
CASSNEPTRGRTPPLHF
>.|.|TRBJ1-2|TRBV19
TGTGCCAGTACCGATATGGCCGGAACAGCTTATGGCTACACCTTC
CASTDMAGTAYGYTF
>.|.|TRBJ1-2|TRBV28
TGTGCCAGCGCAACAGGGAGTGATGGCTACACCTTC
CASATGSDGYTF
>.|.|TRBJ2-3|TRBV15
TGTGCCACCAGTCTGAGGTACACAGATACGCAGTATTTT
CATSLRYTDTQYF
>.|TRBD1|TRBJ1-2|TRBV6-6
TGTGCCAGTCAGACAGGGGTTAACTATGGCTACACCTTC
CASQTGVNYGYTF
>.|.|TRBJ1-6|TRBV6-5
TGTGCCAGCAGCGCCTATAATTCTAATTCACCCCTCCACTTT
CASSAYNSNSPLHF
>.|.|TRBJ2-1|TRBV11-2
TGTGCCAGCAGCTTCCTAGGGACTGGAATCTACAATGAGCAGTTCTTC
CASSFLGTGIYNEQFF
>.|.|TRBJ1-2|TRBV5-1
TGCGCCAGCAGCTTGGCACCGGGTAGTAATCTTTATGGTGGCTACACCTTC
CASSLAPGSNLYGGYTF
>.|.|TRBJ1-4|TRBV5-1
TGCGCCAGCAGCTCGTCAGGGGAGAAGGGTGAAAAACTGTTTTTT
CASSSSGEKGEKLFF
>.|.|TRBJ1-3|TRBV20-1
TGCAGTGGATCTTACGGGGACACCATATATTTT
CSGSYGDTIYF
>.|TRBD2|TRBJ2-1|TRBV5-1
TGCGCCAGCAGCTTGTTGCGGGGGGGCCAGAATGAGCAGTTCTTC
CASSLLRGGQNEQFF
>once|.|TRBJ1-4|TRBV3-1/TRBV3-2
TGTGCCAGCAGCCAAGGAGGAAAACTGTTTTTT
CASSQGGKLFF
>once|.|TRBJ2-7|TRBV5-6
TGTGCCAGCAGCTTGGCAGGGCAGGGGACCTACGAGCAGTACTTC
CASSLAGQGTYEQYF
>.|TRBD2|TRBJ2-1|TRBV29-1
TGCAGCTCCCTTCCGGGGGGGTTGAGGAGTGAGCAGTTCTTC
CSSLPGGLRSEQFF
>.|TRBD1|TRBJ2-7|TRBV5-4
TGTGCCAGCAGCTCCTTATACAGGGGTTTCTACGAGCAGTACTTC
CASSSLYRGFYEQYF
>few|TRBD1|TRBJ2-2|TRBV7-7
TGTGCTAGCAGCTCGGGACAGCGGACCCACACCGGGGAGCTGTTTTTT
CASSSGQRTHTGELFF
>.|TRBD2|TRBJ2-1|TRBV10-3
TGTGCCATCAGTGAGCCTAGCGGGGGGGGGTCATACAATGAGCAGTTCTTC
CAISEPSGGGSYNEQFF
>.|.|TRBJ1-4|TRBV27
TGTGCCAGCAGCCCAATGACAGCAACTAATGAAAAACTGTTTTTT
CASSPMTATNEKLFF
>.|.|TRBJ1-5|TRBV3-1/TRBV3-2
TGTGCCAGCAGCCAAGACGGGGGGTCTAGCAATCAGCCCCAGCATTTT
CASSQDGGSSNQPQHF
>.|TRBD2|TRBJ2-7|TRBV4-1
TGCGCCAGCAGCCAAGTGGACGGGGGGACCACCTACGAGCAGTACTTC
CASSQVDGGTTYEQYF
>few|.|TRBJ2-7|TRBV18
TGTGCCAGCTCACGGCCGGGGAGGTACGAGCAGTACTTC
CASSRPGRYEQYF
>few|.|TRBJ1-3|TRBV2
TGTGCCAGCACCCTTGACAGGACTGGAAACACCATATATTTT
CASTLDRTGNTIYF
>few|TRBD2|TRBJ2-7|TRBV3-1/TRBV3-2
TGTGCCAGCAGCCAAGATCGAACTAGCGGGGCCGAGCAGTACTTC
CASSQDRTSGAEQYF
>.|TRBD1|TRBJ1-4|TRBV28
TGTGCCAGCAGTTCGGGACAGGGAGAATTAGCGGGTGAAAAACTGTTTTTT
CASSSGQGELAGEKLFF
>once|.|TRBJ1-2|TRBV29-1
TGCAGCGCCGCCGGACAGCTGTACTATGGCTACACCTTC
CSAAGQLYYGYTF
>.|TRBD1|TRBJ1-2|TRBV3-1/TRBV3-2
TGTGCCAGCAGCCAATTACCCTACCCGGGACAGGGGGCGCGAGGCTACACCTTC
CASSQLPYPGQGARGYTF